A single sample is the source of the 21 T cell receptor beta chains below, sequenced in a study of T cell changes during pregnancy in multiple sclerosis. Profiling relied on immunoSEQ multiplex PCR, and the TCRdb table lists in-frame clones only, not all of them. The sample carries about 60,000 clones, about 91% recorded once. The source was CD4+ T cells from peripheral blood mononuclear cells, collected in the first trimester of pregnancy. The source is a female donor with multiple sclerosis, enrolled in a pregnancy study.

CDR3 protein: CASSLEVQNTEAFF. CDR3 bases: TGTGCCAGCAGCTTGGAGGTTCAGAACACTGAAGCTTTCTTT. The V and J genes are TRBV7-9 and TRBJ1-1; no definite D call. Germline CDR1 is SEHNR and CDR2 is FQNEAQ (reference sequence). V was cut by 3 bases and J by 1 base, with 9 bases left in between. The CDR3 is 14 amino acids.

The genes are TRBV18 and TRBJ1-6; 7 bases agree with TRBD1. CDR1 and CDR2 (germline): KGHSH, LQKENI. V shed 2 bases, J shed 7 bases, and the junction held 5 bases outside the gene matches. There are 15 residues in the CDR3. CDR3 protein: CASSPDRAVNSPLHF. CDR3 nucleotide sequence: TGTGCCAGCTCACCAGACAGGGCCGTAAATTCACCCCTCCACTTT.

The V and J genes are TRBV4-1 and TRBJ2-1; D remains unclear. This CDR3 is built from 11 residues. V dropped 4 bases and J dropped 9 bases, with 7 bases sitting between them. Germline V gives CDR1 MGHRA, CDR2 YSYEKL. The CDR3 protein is CASSRAGEQFF. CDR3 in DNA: TGCGCCAGCAGCCGTGCCGGTGAGCAGTTCTTC.

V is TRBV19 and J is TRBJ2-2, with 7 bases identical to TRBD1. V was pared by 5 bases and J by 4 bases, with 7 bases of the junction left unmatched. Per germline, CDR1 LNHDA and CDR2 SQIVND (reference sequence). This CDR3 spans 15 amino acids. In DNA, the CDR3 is TGTGCCAGTAGTCCCGGACAGGCAGGCACCGGGGAGCTGTTTTTT. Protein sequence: CASSPGQAGTGELFF.

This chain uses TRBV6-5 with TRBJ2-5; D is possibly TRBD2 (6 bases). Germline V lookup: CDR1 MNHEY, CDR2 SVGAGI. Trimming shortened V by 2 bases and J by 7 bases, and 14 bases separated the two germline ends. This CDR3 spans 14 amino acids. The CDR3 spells CASSYEGLLGTQYF. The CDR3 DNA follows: TGTGCCAGCAGTTACGAGGGACTCCTGGGGACCCAGTACTTC.

Here the CDR3 DNA reads TGTGCCAGCACGACCGGGGGGCAAGACAATTCACCCCTCCACTTT. Its translation: CASTTGGQDNSPLHF. V usage is TRBV14 and J usage is TRBJ1-6; TRBD1 might be the D (6 bases). The germline V gene has CDR1 SGHDN and CDR2 FVKESK. V lost 7 bases, J lost 7 bases, and 17 bases lay in between. This CDR3 has 15 amino acids.

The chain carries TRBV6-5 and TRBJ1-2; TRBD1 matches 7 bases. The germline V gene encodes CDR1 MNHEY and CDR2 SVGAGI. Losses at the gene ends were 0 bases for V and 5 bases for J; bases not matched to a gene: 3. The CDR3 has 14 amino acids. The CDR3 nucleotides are TGTGCCAGCAGTTACTCCTTGACAGGGTATGGCTACACCTTC. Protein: CASSYSLTGYGYTF.

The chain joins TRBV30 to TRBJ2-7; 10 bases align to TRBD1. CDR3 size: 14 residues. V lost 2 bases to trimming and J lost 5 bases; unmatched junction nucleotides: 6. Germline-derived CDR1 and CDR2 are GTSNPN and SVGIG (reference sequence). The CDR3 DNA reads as TGTGCCTGGAGTCCGGACAGGGGGGCGGACGAGCAGTACTTC. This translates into CAWSPDRGADEQYF.

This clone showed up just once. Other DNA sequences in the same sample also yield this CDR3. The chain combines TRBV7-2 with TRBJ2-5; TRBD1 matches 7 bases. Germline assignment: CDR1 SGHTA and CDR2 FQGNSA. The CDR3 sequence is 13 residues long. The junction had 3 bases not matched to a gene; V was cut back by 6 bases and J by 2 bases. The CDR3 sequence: CASSRDRQETQYF. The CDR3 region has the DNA TGTGCCAGCAGTAGGGACAGACAAGAGACCCAGTACTTC.

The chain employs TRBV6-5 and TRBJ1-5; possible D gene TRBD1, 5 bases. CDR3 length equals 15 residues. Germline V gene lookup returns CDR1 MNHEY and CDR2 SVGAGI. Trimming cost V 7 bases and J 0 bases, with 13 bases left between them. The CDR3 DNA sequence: TGTGCCAGCACCAAGGGGCCAGATAGCAATCAGCCCCAGCATTTT. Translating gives CASTKGPDSNQPQHF.

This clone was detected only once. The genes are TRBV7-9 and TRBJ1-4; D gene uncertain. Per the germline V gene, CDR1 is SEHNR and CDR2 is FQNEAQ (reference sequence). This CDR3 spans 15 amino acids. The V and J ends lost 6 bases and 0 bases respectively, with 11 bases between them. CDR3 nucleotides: TGTGCCAGCAGTTACATGGAGGCAACTAATGAAAAACTGTTTTTT. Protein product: CASSYMEATNEKLFF.

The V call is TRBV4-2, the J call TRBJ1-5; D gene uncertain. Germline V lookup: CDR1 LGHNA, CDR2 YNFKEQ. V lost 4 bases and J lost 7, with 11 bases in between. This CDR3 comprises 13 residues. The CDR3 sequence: CASSLLLGQPQHF. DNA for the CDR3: TGTGCCAGCAGCCTTCTGCTAGGACAGCCCCAGCATTTT.

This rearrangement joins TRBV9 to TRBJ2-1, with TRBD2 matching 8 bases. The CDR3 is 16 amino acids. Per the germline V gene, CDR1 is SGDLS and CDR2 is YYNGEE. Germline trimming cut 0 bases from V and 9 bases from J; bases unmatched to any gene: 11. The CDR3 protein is CASSVGVAGGWGEQFF. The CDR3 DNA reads TGTGCCAGCAGCGTAGGGGTGGCGGGGGGCTGGGGTGAGCAGTTCTTC.

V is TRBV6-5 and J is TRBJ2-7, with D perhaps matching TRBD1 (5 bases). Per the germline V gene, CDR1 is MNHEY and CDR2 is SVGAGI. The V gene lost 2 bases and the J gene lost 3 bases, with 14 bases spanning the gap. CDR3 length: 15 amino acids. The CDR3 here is CASSYLQGADYEQYF. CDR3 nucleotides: TGTGCCAGCAGTTACCTCCAGGGTGCGGACTACGAGCAGTACTTC.

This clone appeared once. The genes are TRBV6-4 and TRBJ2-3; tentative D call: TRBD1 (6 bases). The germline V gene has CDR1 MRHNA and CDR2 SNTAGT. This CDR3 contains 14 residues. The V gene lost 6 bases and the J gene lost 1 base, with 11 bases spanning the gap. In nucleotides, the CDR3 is TGTGCCAGCAGCGTCTCAGGGGGCACAGATACGCAGTATTTT. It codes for CASSVSGGTDTQYF.

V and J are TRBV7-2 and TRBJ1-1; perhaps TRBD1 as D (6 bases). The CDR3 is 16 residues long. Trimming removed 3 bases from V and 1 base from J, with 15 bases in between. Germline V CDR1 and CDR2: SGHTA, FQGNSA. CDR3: CASSFDPHRANTEAFF. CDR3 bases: TGTGCCAGCAGCTTTGACCCCCACAGGGCGAACACTGAAGCTTTCTTT.

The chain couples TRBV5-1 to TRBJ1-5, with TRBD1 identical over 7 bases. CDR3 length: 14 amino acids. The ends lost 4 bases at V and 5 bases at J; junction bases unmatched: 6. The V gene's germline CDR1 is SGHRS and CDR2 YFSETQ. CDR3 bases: TGCGCCAGCAGCCCGCAGGGGGAGGATCAGCCCCAGCATTTT. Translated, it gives CASSPQGEDQPQHF.

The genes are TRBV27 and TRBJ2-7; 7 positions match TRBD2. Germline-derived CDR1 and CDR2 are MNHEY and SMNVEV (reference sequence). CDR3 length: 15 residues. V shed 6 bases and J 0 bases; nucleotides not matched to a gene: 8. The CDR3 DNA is TGTGCCAGCAGCTTAAGGGGAGGGAGCTCCTACGAGCAGTACTTC. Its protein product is CASSLRGGSSYEQYF.

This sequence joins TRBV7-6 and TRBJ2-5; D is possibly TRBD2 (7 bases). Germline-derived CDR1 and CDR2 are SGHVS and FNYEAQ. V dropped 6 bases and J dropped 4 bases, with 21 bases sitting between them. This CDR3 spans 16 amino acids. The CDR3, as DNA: TGTGCCAGCAGTCGCCGAGACAGGCAGCGGGGAGAGACCCAGTACTTC. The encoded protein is CASSRRDRQRGETQYF.

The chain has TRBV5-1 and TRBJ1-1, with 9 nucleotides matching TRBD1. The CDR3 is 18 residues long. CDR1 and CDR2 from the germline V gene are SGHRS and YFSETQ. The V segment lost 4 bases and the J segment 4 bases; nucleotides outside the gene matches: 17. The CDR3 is CASSRRLGQGFSGTEAFF. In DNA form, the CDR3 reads TGCGCCAGCAGCCGCCGTTTGGGACAGGGATTTTCGGGCACTGAAGCTTTCTTT.

The DNA of the CDR3 is TGTGCCAGCAGCGGGGGGACTAGCGGATCCACAGATACGCAGTATTTT. This translates into CASSGGTSGSTDTQYF. This chain links TRBV7-3 with TRBJ2-3; TRBD2 matches at 11 bases. V lost 5 bases and J lost 2; bases outside the gene matches: 6. The germline CDR1 and CDR2 sequences are SGHTA and FQGTGA. The CDR3 is 16 residues long.